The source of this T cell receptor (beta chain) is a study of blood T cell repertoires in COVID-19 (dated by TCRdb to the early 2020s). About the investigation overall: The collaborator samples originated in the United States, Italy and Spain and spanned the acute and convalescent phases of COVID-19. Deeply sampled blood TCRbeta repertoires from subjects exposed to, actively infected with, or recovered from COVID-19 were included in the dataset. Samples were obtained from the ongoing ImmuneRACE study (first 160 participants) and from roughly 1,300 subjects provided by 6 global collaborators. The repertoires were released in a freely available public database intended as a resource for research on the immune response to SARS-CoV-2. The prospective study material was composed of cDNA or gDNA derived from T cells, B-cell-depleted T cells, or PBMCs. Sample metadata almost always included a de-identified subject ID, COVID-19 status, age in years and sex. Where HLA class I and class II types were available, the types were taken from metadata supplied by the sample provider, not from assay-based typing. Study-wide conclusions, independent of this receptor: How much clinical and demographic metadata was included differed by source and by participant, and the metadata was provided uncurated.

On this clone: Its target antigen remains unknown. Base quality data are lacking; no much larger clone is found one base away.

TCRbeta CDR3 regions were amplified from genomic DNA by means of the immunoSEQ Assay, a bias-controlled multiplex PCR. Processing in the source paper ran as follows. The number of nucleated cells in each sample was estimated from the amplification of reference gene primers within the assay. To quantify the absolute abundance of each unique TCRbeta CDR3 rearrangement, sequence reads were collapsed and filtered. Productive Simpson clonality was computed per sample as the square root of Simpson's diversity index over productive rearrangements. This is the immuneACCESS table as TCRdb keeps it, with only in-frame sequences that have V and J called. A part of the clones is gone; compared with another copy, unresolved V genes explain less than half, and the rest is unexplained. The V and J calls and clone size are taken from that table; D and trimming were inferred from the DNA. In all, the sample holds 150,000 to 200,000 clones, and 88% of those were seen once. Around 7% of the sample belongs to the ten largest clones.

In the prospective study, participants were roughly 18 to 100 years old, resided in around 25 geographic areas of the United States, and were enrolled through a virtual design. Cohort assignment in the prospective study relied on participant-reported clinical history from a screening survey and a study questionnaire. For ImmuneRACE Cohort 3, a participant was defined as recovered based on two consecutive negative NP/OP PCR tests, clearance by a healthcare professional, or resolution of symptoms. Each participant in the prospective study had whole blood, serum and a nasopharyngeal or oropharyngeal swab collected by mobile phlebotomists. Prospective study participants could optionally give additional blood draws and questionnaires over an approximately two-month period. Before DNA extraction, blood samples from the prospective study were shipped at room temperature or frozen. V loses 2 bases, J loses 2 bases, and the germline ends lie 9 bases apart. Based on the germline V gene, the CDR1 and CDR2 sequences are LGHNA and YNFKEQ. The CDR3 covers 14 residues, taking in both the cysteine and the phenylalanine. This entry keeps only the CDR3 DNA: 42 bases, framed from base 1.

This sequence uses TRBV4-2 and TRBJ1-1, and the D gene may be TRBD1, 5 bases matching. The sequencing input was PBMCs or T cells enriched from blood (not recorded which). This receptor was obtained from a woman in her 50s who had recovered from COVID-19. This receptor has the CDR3 CASSQPDRNTEAFF. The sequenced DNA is TGTGCCAGCAGCCAACCTGACAGAAACACTGAAGCTTTCTTT.